This TCR beta chain was sequenced in a study of regulatory T cells in long-lasting Graves disease. Points from the study as a whole: TCR diversity in persistent Graves' patients was below that of newly diagnosed ones. Comparison showed that persistent patients shared more public clonotypes (about 2,600) than new patients (approximately 930).

Construction of the TCR beta libraries employed iRepertoire HTBI primers in conjunction with Arm-PCR of CDR3 regions. TCRdb analysed the multiplex PCR reads with MiXCR anew, one entry per CDR3 protein. The sample gives 700,000 or so distinct CDR3 sequences, 30% of which show up once; 40% to 55% is in the top ten. The sample holds many counts of this clonotype. Its antigen is not identified. Time point indicated: persistent/refractory GD, antithyroid drugs over 5 years with positive TRAb. Extracted PBMC RNA gave rise to the TCR library. Germline V CDR1 and CDR2: SNHLY, FYNNEI. V shed 3 bases and J shed 0 bases, with 14 bases lying between them. The CDR3 contains 17 residues.

This sequence was found in a female donor with Graves disease. The chain uses TRBV2 and TRBJ2-2; D tentatively reads TRBD1 or TRBD2 (5 bases each). The sample was peripheral blood mononuclear cells (PBMCs), taken when the disease was refractory, from a patient treated with antithyroid drugs. The CDR3 DNA is TGTGCCAGCAGTGACGAGGGGTTCCCTACGAACACCGGGGAGCTGTTTTTT. Its protein is CASSDEGFPTNTGELFF.